This TCR beta chain was recorded in a study of regulatory T cells in long-lasting Graves disease. The time point was: newly diagnosed GD, antithyroid drugs for less than 3 months. With RNA extracted from PBMCs as input, the TCR library was made. With regard to this clonotype: The antigen remains undetermined.

Germline V CDR1 and CDR2: SGHNT, YENEEA. The V gene end was trimmed by 0 bases and the J gene end by 6 bases; junction bases not matched to a gene: 9. The CDR3 covers 16 residues. General study findings and limits: Repertoires from persistent disease leaned toward TRBV28, TRBJ1-2 and TRBJ2-5. Persistent Graves' patients showed less TCR diversity than newly diagnosed ones.

HTBI primers from iRepertoire and Arm-PCR of CDR3 regions yielded the TCR beta libraries. TCRdb redid the calling of the multiplex PCR reads with MiXCR, one entry per CDR3 protein. Seen here are some 400,000 distinct CDR3 sequences, 14% to 15% observed once, and the top ten hold roughly a sixth. The sample was also reused in another study, on T cells in Graves' hyperthyroidism and ophthalmopathy. This second report adds: Diagnoses rested on clinical symptoms, serum thyroxine and TRAb, thyroid ultrasound and orbital computed tomography. Most clonotypes expanded in the thyroid (above 0.001) were also present in blood.

This material consisted of peripheral blood mononuclear cells (PBMCs), taken at new diagnosis, from a patient treated with antithyroid drugs. This chain links TRBV11-3 with TRBJ1-2; 8 bases match TRBD1. This TCR was recovered from a woman between 25 and 40 years old with Graves disease. CDR3 residues: CASSLDQNRGDHGYTF. For the CDR3, the DNA is TGTGCCAGCAGCTTAGATCAAAACAGGGGGGATCATGGCTACACCTTC.